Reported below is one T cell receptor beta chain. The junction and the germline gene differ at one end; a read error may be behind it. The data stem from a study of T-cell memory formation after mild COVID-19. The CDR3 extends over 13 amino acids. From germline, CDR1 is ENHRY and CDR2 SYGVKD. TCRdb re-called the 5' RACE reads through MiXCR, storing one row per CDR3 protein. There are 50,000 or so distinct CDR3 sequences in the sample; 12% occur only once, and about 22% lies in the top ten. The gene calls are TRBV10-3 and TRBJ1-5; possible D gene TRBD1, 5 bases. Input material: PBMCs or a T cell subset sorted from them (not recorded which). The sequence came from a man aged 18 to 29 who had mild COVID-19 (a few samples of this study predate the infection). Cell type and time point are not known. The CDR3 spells CAATSGGLQPQHF. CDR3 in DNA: TGTGCCGCGACCTCCGGGGGGTTGCAGCCACAGCATTTT.